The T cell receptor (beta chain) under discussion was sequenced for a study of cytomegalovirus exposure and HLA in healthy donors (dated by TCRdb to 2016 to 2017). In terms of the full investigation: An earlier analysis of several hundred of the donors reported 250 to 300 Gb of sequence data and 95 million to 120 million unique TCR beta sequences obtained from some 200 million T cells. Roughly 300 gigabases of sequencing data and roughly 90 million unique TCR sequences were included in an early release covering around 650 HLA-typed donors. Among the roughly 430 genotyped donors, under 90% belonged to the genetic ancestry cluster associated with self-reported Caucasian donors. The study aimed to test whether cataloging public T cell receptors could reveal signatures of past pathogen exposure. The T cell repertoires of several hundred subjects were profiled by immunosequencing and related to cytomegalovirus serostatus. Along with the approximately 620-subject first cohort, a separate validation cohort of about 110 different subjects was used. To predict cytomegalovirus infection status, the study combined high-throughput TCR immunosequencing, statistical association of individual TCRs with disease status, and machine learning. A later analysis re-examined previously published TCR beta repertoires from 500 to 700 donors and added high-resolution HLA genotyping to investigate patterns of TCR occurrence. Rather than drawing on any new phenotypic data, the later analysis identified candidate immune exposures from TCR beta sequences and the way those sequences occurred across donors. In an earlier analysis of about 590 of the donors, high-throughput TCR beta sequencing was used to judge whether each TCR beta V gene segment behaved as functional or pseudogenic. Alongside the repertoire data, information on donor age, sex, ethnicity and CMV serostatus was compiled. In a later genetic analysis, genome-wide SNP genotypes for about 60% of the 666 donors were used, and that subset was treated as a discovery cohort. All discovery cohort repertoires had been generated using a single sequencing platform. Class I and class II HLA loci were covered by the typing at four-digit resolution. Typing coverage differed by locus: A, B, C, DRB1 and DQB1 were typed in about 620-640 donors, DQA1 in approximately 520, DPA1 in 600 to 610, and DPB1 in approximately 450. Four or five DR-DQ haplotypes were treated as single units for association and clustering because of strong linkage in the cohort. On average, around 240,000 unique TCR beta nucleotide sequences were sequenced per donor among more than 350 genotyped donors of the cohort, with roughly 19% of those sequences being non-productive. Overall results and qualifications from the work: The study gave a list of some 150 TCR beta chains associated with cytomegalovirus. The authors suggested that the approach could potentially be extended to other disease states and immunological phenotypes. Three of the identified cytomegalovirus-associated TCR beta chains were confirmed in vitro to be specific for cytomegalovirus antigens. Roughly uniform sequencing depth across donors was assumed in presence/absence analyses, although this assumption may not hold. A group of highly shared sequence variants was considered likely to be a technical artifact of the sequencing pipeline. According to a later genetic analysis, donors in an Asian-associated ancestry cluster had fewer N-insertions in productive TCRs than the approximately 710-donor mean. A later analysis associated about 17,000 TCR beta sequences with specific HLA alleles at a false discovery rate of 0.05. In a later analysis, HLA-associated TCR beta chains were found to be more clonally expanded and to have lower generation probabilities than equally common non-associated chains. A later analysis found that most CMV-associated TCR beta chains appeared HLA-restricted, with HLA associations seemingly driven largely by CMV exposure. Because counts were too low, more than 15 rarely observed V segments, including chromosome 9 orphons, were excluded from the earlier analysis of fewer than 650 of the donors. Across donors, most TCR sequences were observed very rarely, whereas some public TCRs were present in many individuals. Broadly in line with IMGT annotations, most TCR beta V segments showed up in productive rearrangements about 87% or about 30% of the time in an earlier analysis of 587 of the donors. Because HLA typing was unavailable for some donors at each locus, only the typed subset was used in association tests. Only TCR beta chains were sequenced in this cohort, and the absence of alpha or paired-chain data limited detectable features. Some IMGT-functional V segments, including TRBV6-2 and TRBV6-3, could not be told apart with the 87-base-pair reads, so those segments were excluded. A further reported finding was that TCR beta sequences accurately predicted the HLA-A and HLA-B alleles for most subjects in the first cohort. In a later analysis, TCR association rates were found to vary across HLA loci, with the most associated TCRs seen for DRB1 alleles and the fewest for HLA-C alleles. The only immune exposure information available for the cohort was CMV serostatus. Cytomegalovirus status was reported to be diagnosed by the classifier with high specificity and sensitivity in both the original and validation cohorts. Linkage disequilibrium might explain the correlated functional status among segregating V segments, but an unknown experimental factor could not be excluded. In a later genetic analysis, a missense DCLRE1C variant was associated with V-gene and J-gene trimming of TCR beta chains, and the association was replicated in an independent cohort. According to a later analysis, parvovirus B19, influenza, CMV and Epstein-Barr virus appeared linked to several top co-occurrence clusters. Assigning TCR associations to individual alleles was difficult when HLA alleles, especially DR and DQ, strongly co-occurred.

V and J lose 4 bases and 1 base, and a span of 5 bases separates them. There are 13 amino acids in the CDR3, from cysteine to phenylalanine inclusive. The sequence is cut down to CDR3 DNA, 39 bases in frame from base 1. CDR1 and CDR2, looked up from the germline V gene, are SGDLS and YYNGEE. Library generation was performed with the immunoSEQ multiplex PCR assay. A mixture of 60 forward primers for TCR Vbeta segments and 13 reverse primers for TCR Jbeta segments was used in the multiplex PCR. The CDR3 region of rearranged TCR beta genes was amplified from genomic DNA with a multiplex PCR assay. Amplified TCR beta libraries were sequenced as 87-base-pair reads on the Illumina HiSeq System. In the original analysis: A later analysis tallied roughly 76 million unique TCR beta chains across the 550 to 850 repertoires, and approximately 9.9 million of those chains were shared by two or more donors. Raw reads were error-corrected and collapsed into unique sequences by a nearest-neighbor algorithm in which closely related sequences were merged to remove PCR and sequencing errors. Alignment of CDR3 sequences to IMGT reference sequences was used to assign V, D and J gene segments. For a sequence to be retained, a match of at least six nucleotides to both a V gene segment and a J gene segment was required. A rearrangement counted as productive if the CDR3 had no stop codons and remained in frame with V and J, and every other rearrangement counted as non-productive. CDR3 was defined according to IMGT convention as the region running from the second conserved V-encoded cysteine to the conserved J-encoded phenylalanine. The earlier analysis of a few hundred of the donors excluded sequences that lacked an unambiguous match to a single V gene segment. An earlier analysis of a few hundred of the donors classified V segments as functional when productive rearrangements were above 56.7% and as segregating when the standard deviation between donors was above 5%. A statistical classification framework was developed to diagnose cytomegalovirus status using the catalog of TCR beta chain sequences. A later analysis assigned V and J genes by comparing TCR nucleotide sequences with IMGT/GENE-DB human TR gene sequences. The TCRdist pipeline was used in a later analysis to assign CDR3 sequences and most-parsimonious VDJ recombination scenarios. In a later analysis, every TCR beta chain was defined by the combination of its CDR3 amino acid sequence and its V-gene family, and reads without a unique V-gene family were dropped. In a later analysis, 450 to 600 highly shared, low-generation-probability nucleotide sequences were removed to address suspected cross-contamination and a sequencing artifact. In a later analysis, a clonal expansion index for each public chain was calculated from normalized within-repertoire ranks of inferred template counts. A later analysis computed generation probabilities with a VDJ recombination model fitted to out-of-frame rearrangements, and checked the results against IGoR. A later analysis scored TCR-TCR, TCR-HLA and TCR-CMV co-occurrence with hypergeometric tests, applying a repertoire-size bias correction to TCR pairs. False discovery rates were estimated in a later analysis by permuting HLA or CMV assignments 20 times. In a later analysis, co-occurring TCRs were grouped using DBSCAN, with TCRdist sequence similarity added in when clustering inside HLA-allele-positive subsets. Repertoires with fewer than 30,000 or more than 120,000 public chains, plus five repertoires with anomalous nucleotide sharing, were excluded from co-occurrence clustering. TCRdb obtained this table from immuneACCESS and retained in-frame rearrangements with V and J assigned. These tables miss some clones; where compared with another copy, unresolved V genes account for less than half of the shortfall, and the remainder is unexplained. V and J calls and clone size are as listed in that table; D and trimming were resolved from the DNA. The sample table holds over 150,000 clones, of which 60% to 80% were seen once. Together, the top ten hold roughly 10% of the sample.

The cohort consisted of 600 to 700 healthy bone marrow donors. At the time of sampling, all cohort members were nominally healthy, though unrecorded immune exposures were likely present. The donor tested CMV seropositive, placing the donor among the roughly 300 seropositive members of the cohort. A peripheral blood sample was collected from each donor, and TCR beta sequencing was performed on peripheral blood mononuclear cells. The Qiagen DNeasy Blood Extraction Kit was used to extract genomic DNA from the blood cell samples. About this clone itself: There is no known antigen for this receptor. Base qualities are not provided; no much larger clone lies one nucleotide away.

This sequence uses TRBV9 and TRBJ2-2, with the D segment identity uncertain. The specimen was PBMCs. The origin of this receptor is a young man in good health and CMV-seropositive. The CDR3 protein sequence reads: CASSQQNTGELFF. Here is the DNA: TGTGCCAGCAGCCAACAGAACACCGGGGAGCTGTTTTTT. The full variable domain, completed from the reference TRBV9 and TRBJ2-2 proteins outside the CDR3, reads DSGVTQTPKHLITATGQRVTLRCSPRSGDLSVYWYQQSLDQGLQFLIQYYNGEERAKGNILERFSAQQFPDLHSELNLSSLELGDSALYFCASSQQNTGELFFGEGSRLTVL.